Each of the 12 T cell receptor beta chains below was sequenced from the same sample in a study of blood T cells in healthy people across ages (dated by TCRdb to about 2015). Library preparation was by 5' RACE. TCRdb records Illumina HiSeq 2500 as the sequencer. A second PCR of roughly 6 to 11 cycles was run with a J-beta primer mix and a sample-barcoded 5' primer. TCRdb reran the public reads through fastp at Q25 and MiXCR, keeping productive beta chains. Under each unique CDR3 protein, matching rows form one entry showing the most common genes and DNA. For this sample there are hundreds of thousands of distinct CDR3 sequences; about 53% appear just once. The ten largest clones capture around 37% of the sample. Material: blood. The receptor source for this set is a man between 60 and 75 years old in good health.

The chain has TRBV6-5 and TRBJ2-5; 7 nucleotides match TRBD1. J gave up 4 bases and V 0 bases, and 11 bases lay outside the gene matches. The CDR3 spans 17 residues. In germline, CDR1 is MNHEY, CDR2 SVGAGI. CDR3 protein: CASSYSRYGTDRETQYF. The CDR3 coding sequence is TGTGCCAGCAGTTACTCTAGATACGGGACAGACCGAGAGACCCAGTACTTC.

This clonotype was counted ten times or more. The chain is built from TRBV4-1 and TRBJ1-2; D gene unclear. The germline V and J ends were trimmed by 0 bases and 8 bases, with 7 bases remaining between them. CDR3 length: 12 amino acids. CDR1 is MGHRA, CDR2 YSYEKL, per germline. CDR3 DNA sequence: TGCGCCAGCAGCCAAGATTATCGCGGCTACACCTTC. Translation gives CASSQDYRGYTF.

CDR3 in amino acids: CASSPGHGTGRNIQYF. As DNA, the CDR3 is TGTGCCAGCAGCCCAGGACACGGGACGGGAAGAAACATTCAGTACTTC. The V call is TRBV7-6, the J call TRBJ2-4; either TRBD1 or TRBD2 may supply D (5 bases each). Germline CDR1 is SGHVS and CDR2 is FNYEAQ. CDR3 length equals 16 residues. With 5 bases removed from V and 6 bases from J, the gap between germline ends came to 20 bases.

This clonotype was counted between two and nine times. The chain employs TRBV6-1 and TRBJ2-5, with D possibly called TRBD1 or TRBD2 (5 bases each). V was shortened by 0 bases and J by 11 bases, with 19 bases between the two germline ends. The CDR3 consists of 15 residues. The germline gives CDR1 MNHNS, CDR2 SASEGT. In nucleotides, the CDR3 is TGTGCCAGCAGTGAAGCCGGGGCAGGGTCCAATGAGCAGTACTTC. Translating it yields CASSEAGAGSNEQYF.

The chain carries TRBV7-2 and TRBJ1-1; D gene unclear. The V gene's germline CDR1 is SGHTA and CDR2 FQGNSA. The CDR3 is 14 residues long. Trimming stripped 1 base from V and 5 bases from J, with 11 bases between. The CDR3 DNA reads TGTGCCAGCAGCTTAGGTCGGTTGAGGACTGAAGCTTTCTTT. This gives the protein CASSLGRLRTEAFF. Drawing the rest from reference TRBV7-2 and TRBJ1-1, the complete variable domain is GAGVSQSPSNKVTEKGKDVELRCDPISGHTALYWYRQSLGQGLEFLIYFQGNSAPDKSGLPSDRFSAERTGGSVSTLTIQRTQQEDSAVYLCASSLGRLRTEAFFGQGTRLTVV.

The chain combines TRBV2 with TRBJ2-1, with D unclear. V lost 2 bases to trimming and J lost 2 bases, with 4 bases between them. In germline, CDR1 is SNHLY, CDR2 FYNNEI. CDR3 size: 13 residues. The CDR3 region is CASSELAYNEQFF. The CDR3 nucleotides read TGTGCCAGCAGTGAACTAGCCTACAATGAGCAGTTCTTC.

The chain is built from TRBV25-1 and TRBJ1-2; no clear D gene. Trimming took 2 bases from V and 7 from J, leaving 14 bases between them. CDR1 and CDR2 (germline): MGHDK, SYGVNS. The CDR3 has 14 residues. The CDR3 spells CASSEAIGFGGYTF. In DNA, the CDR3 is TGTGCCAGCAGTGAAGCAATAGGGTTCGGTGGCTACACCTTC.

The chain links TRBV11-3 to TRBJ2-3; tentative D call: TRBD2 (6 bases). The CDR3 spans 14 residues. V lost 5 bases and J 2 bases, leaving 11 bases between the germline ends. Germline CDR1 and CDR2: SGHNT and YENEEA. The CDR3 loop is CASSRDSITDTQYF. As DNA, the CDR3 is TGTGCCAGCAGCAGGGACTCCATCACAGATACGCAGTATTTT.

The chain uses TRBV7-9 and TRBJ1-6, with a weak D call TRBD1 (6 bases). V was clipped by 5 bases and J by 7 bases, with 24 bases between them. The CDR3 runs to 18 residues. CDR1 and CDR2 from the germline V gene are SEHNR and FQNEAQ (reference sequence). The CDR3 sequence: CASSRRGLRGLENSPLHF. For the CDR3, the DNA is TGTGCCAGCAGCCGAAGGGGGTTAAGGGGCCTAGAGAATTCACCCCTCCACTTT.

The V and J genes are TRBV5-1 and TRBJ2-3; D perhaps matches TRBD2 (5 bases). V lost 2 bases, J lost 2 bases, and 9 bases lay in between. Germline lookup yields CDR1 SGHRS and CDR2 YFSETQ. The CDR3 extends over 14 amino acids. As DNA, the CDR3 is TGCGCCAGCAGCTTTTCGGGGTACACAGATACGCAGTATTTT. It yields the protein CASSFSGYTDTQYF. Combining the CDR3 with reference TRBV5-1 and TRBJ2-3 gives the whole variable domain KAGVTQTPRYLIKTRGQQVTLSCSPISGHRSVSWYQQTPGQGLQFLFEYFSETQRNKGNFPGRFSGRQFSNSRSEMNVSTLELGDSALYLCASSFSGYTDTQYFGPGTRLTVL.

In this sample, this clonotype turned up a few times. CDR3 nucleotide sequence: TGTGCCAGCAGGGGGTATAATCAGCCCCAGCATTTT. Translated: CASRGYNQPQHF. The chain uses TRBV27 and TRBJ1-5; D is unclear. CDR1 MNHEY and CDR2 SMNVEV come from the germline V gene (reference sequence). The CDR3 is 12 residues long. Trimming stripped 6 bases from V and 4 bases from J, with 7 bases between.

The rearrangement uses TRBV12-3 or TRBV12-4 and TRBJ2-5, with no clear D. The V end was cut by 8 bases, the J end by 5 bases, with 12 bases between. CDR3 length: 12 residues. The CDR3 reads CASGLLRETQYF. CDR3 bases: TGTGCCAGCGGTCTCCTACGGGAGACCCAGTACTTC.